The 8 T cell receptor beta chains below all came from one sample that was sequenced in a study of blood T cells in healthy people across ages (dated by TCRdb to about 2015). The protocol used for the library was 5' RACE. Reads for this sample came from an Illumina HiSeq 2500. A second PCR of about 6 to 11 cycles was performed with a sample-barcoded 5' primer and a J-beta primer mix. TCRdb passed the public sequencing reads through fastp at Q25 and MiXCR, retaining productive beta sequences. When rows share a CDR3 protein, they turn into one entry using the most common DNA and genes. The sample has about 570,000 distinct CDR3 sequences on record, 27% of them singletons. The leading ten clones occupy 18% of the sample. Material: blood. The receptors derive from a woman in her seventies in good health.

This clonotype was observed many times. V usage is TRBV6-2 or TRBV6-3 and J usage is TRBJ2-5; D unclear. Germline V gene data show CDR1 as MNHEY and CDR2 as SVGEGT. This CDR3 is 11 amino acids long. Trimming stripped 6 bases from V and 7 bases from J, with 9 bases between. CDR3 in DNA: TGTGCCAGCAGGACCCTGAGGACCCAGTACTTC. It yields the protein CASRTLRTQYF.

In this sample, this clonotype turned up a few times. V gene TRBV29-1 combines with J gene TRBJ2-6; D may be TRBD2 (5 bases). This CDR3 has 16 residues. Trimming cost V 4 bases and J 1 base, with 14 bases left between them. Germline V gene data show CDR1 as SQVTM and CDR2 as ANQGSEA. This CDR3 is CSVVSNRESGANVLTF. The DNA for the CDR3 is TGCAGCGTTGTATCTAATCGGGAATCTGGGGCCAACGTCCTGACTTTC.

This clonotype showed up just a few times. The chain joins TRBV5-1 to TRBJ2-5, with 10 bases aligning to TRBD2. The CDR3 runs to 17 residues. Trimming at V came to 1 base and at J to 2 bases, leaving 8 bases not matched to a gene. Germline-derived CDR1 and CDR2 are SGHRS and YFSETQ. The chain's CDR3 is CASSLRPSGGIQETQYF. In DNA form, the CDR3 reads TGCGCCAGCAGCTTGCGCCCTAGCGGGGGAATACAAGAGACCCAGTACTTC.

V gene TRBV7-2 combines with J gene TRBJ1-1; D remains unclear. CDR1 and CDR2 (germline): SGHTA, FQGNSA. The V end was cut by 0 bases, the J end by 10 bases, with 6 bases between. CDR3 size: 11 residues. The CDR3 DNA reads as TGTGCCAGCAGCTTAGCGGGAGGAGCTTTCTTT. It codes for CASSLAGGAFF.

This rearrangement joins TRBV4-2 to TRBJ2-2; 8 bases line up with TRBD2. Trimming took 0 bases from V and 5 from J; bases not matched to a gene: 11. CDR3 length equals 18 residues. Germline CDR1 reads LGHNA; CDR2 reads YNFKEQ. The CDR3 DNA reads TGTGCCAGCAGCCAAGACGCCCTAGCGGGCCAAACAACCGGGGAGCTGTTTTTT. Translating gives CASSQDALAGQTTGELFF.

Only a few counts were recorded for this clonotype. The CDR3, as DNA: TGCAGCGCCCGGAAGGAACCCTCCTACGAGCAGTACTTC. It yields the protein CSARKEPSYEQYF. The V call is TRBV29-1, the J call TRBJ2-7; D remains ambiguous. V was cut by 7 bases and J by 0 bases, with 13 bases left in between. Germline values: CDR1 SQVTM, CDR2 ANQGSEA. The CDR3 extends over 13 amino acids.

The chain links TRBV9 to TRBJ2-5, with TRBD2 matching over 11 bases. The DNA end is a closer match to TRBJ2-7, so the J assignment may be wrong. Germline CDR1 reads SGDLS; CDR2 reads YYNGEE. This CDR3 region has 16 residues. The CDR3 bases are TGTGCCAGCAGCCCAGAACACACTAGCGGGGGCTTCGAGCAGTACTTC. This codes for CASSPEHTSGGFEQYF.

J is TRBJ2-3 and V is TRBV5-1; a weak D match, TRBD2 (6 bases). Trimming cost V 0 bases and J 5 bases, with 13 bases left between them. CDR1 and CDR2 (germline): SGHRS, YFSETQ. The CDR3 totals 15 residues. Here the CDR3 reads CASSLGSSVGDTQYF. In DNA, the CDR3 is TGCGCCAGCAGCTTGGGGTCTAGCGTCGGAGATACGCAGTATTTT.